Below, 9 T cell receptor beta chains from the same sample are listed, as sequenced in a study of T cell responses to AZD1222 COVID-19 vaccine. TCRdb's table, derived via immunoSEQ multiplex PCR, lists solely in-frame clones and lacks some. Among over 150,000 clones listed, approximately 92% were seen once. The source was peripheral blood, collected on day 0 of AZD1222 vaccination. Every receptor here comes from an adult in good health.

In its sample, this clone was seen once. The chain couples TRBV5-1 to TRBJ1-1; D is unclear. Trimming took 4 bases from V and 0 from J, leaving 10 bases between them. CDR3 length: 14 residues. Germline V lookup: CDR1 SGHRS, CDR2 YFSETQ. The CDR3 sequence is CASSPGSMNTEAFF. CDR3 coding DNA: TGCGCCAGCAGCCCCGGGTCCATGAACACTGAAGCTTTCTTT.

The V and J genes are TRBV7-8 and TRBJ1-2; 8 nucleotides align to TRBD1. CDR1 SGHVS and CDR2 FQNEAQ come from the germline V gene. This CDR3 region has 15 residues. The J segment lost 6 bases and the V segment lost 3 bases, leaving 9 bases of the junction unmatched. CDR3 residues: CASSLGQVEFNGYTF. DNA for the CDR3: TGTGCCAGCAGCTTGGGACAGGTGGAGTTTAATGGCTACACCTTC.

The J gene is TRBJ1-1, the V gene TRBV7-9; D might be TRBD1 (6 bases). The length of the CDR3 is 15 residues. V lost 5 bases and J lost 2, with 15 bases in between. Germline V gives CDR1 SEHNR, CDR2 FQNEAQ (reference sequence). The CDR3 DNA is TGTGCCAGCAGCGTAGGACGGGGGGCAAACACTGAAGCTTTCTTT. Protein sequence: CASSVGRGANTEAFF.

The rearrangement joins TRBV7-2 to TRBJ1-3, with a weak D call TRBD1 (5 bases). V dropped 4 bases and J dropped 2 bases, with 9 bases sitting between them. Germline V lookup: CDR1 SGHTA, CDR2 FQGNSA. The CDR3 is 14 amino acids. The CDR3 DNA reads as TGTGCCAGCAGCTACGACAGAGCTGGAAACACCATATATTTT. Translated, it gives CASSYDRAGNTIYF.

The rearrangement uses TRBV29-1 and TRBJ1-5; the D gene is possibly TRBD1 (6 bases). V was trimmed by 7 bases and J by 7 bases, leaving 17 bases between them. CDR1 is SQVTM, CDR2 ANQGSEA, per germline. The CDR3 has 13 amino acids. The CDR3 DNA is TGCAGCGCTCTGGACAGCTCTGAACAGCCCCAGCATTTT. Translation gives CSALDSSEQPQHF.

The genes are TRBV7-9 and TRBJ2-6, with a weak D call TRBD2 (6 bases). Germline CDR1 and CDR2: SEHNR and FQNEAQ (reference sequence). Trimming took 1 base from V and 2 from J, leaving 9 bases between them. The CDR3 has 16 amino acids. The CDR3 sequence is CASSLVGGTGANVLTF. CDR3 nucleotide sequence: TGTGCCAGCAGCTTAGTGGGCGGGACTGGGGCCAACGTCCTGACTTTC.

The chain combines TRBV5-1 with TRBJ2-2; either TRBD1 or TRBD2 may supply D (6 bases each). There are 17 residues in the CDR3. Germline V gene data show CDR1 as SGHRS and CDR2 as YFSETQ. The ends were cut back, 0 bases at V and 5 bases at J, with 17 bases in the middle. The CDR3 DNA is TGCGCCAGCAGCTTGGTCCCGGGGGCAAGGGGAACCGGGGAGCTGTTTTTT. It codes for CASSLVPGARGTGELFF.

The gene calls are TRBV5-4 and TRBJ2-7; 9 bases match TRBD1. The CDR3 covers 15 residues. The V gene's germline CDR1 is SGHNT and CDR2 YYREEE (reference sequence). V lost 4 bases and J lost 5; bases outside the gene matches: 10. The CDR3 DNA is TGTGCCAGCAGCCTAAGGACAGGGGTCCTGCACGAGCAGTACGTC. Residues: CASSLRTGVLHEQYV.

This CDR3 is CASSDPYEQYF. CDR3 coding DNA: TGTGCCAGCAGTGACCCCTACGAGCAGTACTTC. This rearrangement joins TRBV25-1 to TRBJ2-7; no clear D gene. CDR1 MGHDK and CDR2 SYGVNS come from the germline V gene. V lost 3 bases to trimming and J lost 2 bases, with 2 bases between them. The CDR3 length is 11 residues.